The next 23 T cell receptor beta chains were all read from a single sample in a study of cytomegalovirus exposure and HLA in healthy donors. In the PCR, 60 Vbeta and 13 Jbeta primers were used. Libraries were prepared by immunoSEQ multiplex PCR; TCRdb keeps only in-frame clonotypes and omits some of them. The sample carries about 190,000 clones, over 80% recorded once. Sequencing input: PBMCs. Receptors were obtained from a man aged 30 to 39 in good health and CMV-seronegative.

This clone showed up just once. The chain joins TRBV7-2 to TRBJ2-1; tentatively, D is TRBD1 (6 bases). The germline V and J ends were trimmed by 5 bases and 3 bases, with 17 bases remaining between them. Per germline, CDR1 SGHTA and CDR2 FQGNSA. This CDR3 spans 16 amino acids. CDR3: CASSPLWGPYYNEQFF. CDR3 nucleotide sequence: TGTGCCAGCAGCCCCCTCTGGGGGCCCTACTACAATGAGCAGTTCTTC.

This chain connects TRBV6-1 to TRBJ1-5, with 10 positions matching TRBD1. CDR1 and CDR2 from the germline V gene are MNHNS and SASEGT. This CDR3 is 15 amino acids long. V shed 5 bases and J 7 bases; nucleotides not matched to a gene: 8. In nucleotides, the CDR3 is TGTGCCAGCAGTTGGGACAGGGGTAGAGCACAGCCCCAGCATTTT. Translation: CASSWDRGRAQPQHF.

The rearrangement links TRBV6-4 to TRBJ2-1, with 12 bases fitting TRBD2. The CDR3 length is 15 residues. In germline, CDR1 is MRHNA, CDR2 SNTAGT. V dropped 2 bases and J dropped 11; count of bases not matched to a gene: 7. CDR3 in amino acids: CASSDAYTSGRKQFF. The DNA of the CDR3 is TGTGCCAGCAGTGACGCCTATACTAGCGGGAGGAAGCAGTTCTTC.

The chain is built from TRBV2 and TRBJ2-1; TRBD1 aligns across 8 bases. With V trimmed by 6 bases and J by 6 bases, 10 bases remained unmatched. The CDR3 length is 15 residues. CDR1 is SNHLY and CDR2 is FYNNEI in the germline V gene. DNA of the CDR3: TGTGCCAGCAGCGAGGGACAGGCGAGGGGCAATGAGCAGTTCTTC. It is translated as CASSEGQARGNEQFF.

V is TRBV9 and J is TRBJ2-1, with unresolved D. This CDR3 comprises 13 residues. Between the trimmed V and J ends, which lost 1 base and 4 bases, there was a span of 6 bases. Germline CDR1 SGDLS, CDR2 YYNGEE. The CDR3: CASSVLRYNEQFF. The CDR3 region has the DNA TGTGCCAGCAGCGTACTGAGGTACAATGAGCAGTTCTTC.

This chain links TRBV6-6 with TRBJ1-6, with no clear D. The CDR3 has 16 residues. The V gene's germline CDR1 is MNHNY and CDR2 SVGAGI (reference sequence). Trimming took off 5 bases at V and 7 bases at J, with 18 bases between the two ends. The CDR3, as DNA: TGTGCCAGCAGTCCCATGGTTGCAGGAATGAATTCACCCCTCCACTTT. Protein sequence: CASSPMVAGMNSPLHF.

The chain carries TRBV29-1 and TRBJ1-2, with 8 bases fitting TRBD1. The CDR3 extends over 11 amino acids. Germline V gives CDR1 SQVTM, CDR2 ANQGSEA. The V gene end was trimmed by 7 bases and the J gene end by 8 bases; junction bases not matched to a gene: 6. CDR3 nucleotide sequence: TGCAGCGAGTGGACAGGGAGCGGCTACACCTTC. Protein: CSEWTGSGYTF.

The chain uses TRBV4-3 and TRBJ1-2; no clear D. V shed 0 bases and J shed 10 bases, with 12 bases lying between them. Germline V gives CDR1 LGHNA, CDR2 YSLEER. The CDR3 sequence is 13 residues long. The DNA of the CDR3 is TGCGCCAGCAGCCAAGAGCGGCACAATGTCTACACCTTC. Translating gives CASSQERHNVYTF.

This chain joins TRBV7-6 and TRBJ1-4; D is unclear. The V end lost 6 bases, the J end lost 4 bases, and 12 bases lay between the germline ends. Germline CDR1 SGHVS, CDR2 FNYEAQ. The CDR3 runs to 14 residues. The CDR3 nucleotides read TGTGCCAGCAGTCATACGGGAAATAATGAAAAACTGTTTTTT. It codes for CASSHTGNNEKLFF. The full variable domain, completed using reference TRBV7-6 and TRBJ1-4, is GAGVSQSPRYKVTKRGQDVALRCDPISGHVSLYWYRQALGQGPEFLTYFNYEAQQDKSGLPNDRFSAERPEGSISTLTIQRTEQRDSAMYRCASSHTGNNEKLFFGSGTQLSVL.

The rearrangement links TRBV7-9 to TRBJ2-1, with TRBD2 matching 8 bases. V shed 5 bases and J 4 bases; nucleotides not matched to a gene: 7. CDR1 and CDR2 from the germline V gene are SEHNR and FQNEAQ (reference sequence). CDR3 length: 15 residues. The CDR3 DNA reads TGTGCCAGCAGCAATAGCGGGGAGCCTTACAATGAGCAGTTCTTC. Its translation: CASSNSGEPYNEQFF. Drawing the rest from reference TRBV7-9 and TRBJ2-1, the complete variable domain is DTGVSQNPRHKITKRGQNVTFRCDPISEHNRLYWYRQTLGQGPEFLTYFQNEAQLEKSRLLSDRFSAERPKGSFSTLEIQRTEQGDSAMYLCASSNSGEPYNEQFFGPGTRLTVL.

The chain joins TRBV5-1 to TRBJ1-2, with D hard to call. The CDR3 runs to 14 residues. Germline V gene lookup returns CDR1 SGHRS and CDR2 YFSETQ. Deletions cut 0 bases from V and 4 bases from J, with 10 bases between. The CDR3 nucleotides read TGCGCCAGCAGCTTGGGTGACGGGAGCTATGGCTACACCTTC. Protein product: CASSLGDGSYGYTF.

This chain links TRBV7-9 with TRBJ2-1, with 8 bases that match TRBD2. Germline lookup yields CDR1 SEHNR and CDR2 FQNEAQ (reference sequence). V was pared by 8 bases and J by 5 bases, with 5 bases of the junction left unmatched. The CDR3 has 13 residues. The CDR3 region has the DNA TGTGCCAGCTCACTACTAGCGGACAATGAGCAGTTCTTC. The encoded protein is CASSLLADNEQFF.

The CDR3 here is CASSLTQGTQPQHF. The CDR3 DNA follows: TGTGCCAGCAGCTTAACCCAGGGGACTCAGCCCCAGCATTTT. V is TRBV7-8 and J is TRBJ1-5, with a tentative D call TRBD1 (6 bases). The CDR3 runs to 14 residues. V was shortened by 2 bases and J by 6 bases, with 11 bases between the two germline ends. Germline loops: CDR1 SGHVS, CDR2 FQNEAQ.

The J gene is TRBJ2-1, the V gene TRBV27, with D hard to call. Looked up from germline, CDR1 is MNHEY and CDR2 is SMNVEV (reference sequence). The CDR3 length is 12 residues. Trimming stripped 8 bases from V and 9 bases from J, with 14 bases between. DNA of the CDR3: TGTGCCAGCTGTGGCCCTAGGCTTGAGCAGTTCTTC. It codes for CASCGPRLEQFF.

The genes are TRBV25-1 and TRBJ2-1; 7 bases fit TRBD1. V dropped 7 bases and J dropped 4; count of bases not matched to a gene: 13. The CDR3 totals 16 residues. Germline CDR1 MGHDK, CDR2 SYGVNS. CDR3 DNA sequence: TGTGCCAGCAATCCCCTAGGGACAGCTGGGTACAATGAGCAGTTCTTC. Its translation is CASNPLGTAGYNEQFF. Supplemented by reference TRBV25-1 and TRBJ2-1, the full variable domain reads EADIYQTPRYLVIGTGKKITLECSQTMGHDKMYWYQQDPGMELHLIHYSYGVNSTEKGDLSSESTVSRIRTEHFPLTLESARPSHTSQYLCASNPLGTAGYNEQFFGPGTRLTVL.

The chain couples TRBV7-2 to TRBJ2-2, with 14 bases identical to TRBD2. The CDR3 length is 18 residues. Germline CDR1 is SGHTA and CDR2 is FQGNSA. Trimming cost V 3 bases and J 6 bases; bases outside gene matches: 9. CDR3: CASSFIGTSGRGAGELFF. CDR3 in DNA: TGTGCCAGCAGCTTTATCGGGACTAGCGGGAGAGGGGCCGGGGAGCTGTTTTTT. Filled out from reference TRBV7-2 and TRBJ2-2, the complete variable domain reads GAGVSQSPSNKVTEKGKDVELRCDPISGHTALYWYRQSLGQGLEFLIYFQGNSAPDKSGLPSDRFSAERTGGSVSTLTIQRTQQEDSAVYLCASSFIGTSGRGAGELFFGEGSRLTVL.

V is TRBV19 and J is TRBJ2-1; D gene unclear. This CDR3 comprises 13 residues. The germline CDR1 and CDR2 sequences are LNHDA and SQIVND (reference sequence). The ends were cut back, 5 bases at V and 9 bases at J, with 14 bases in the middle. The CDR3 is CASSPTVEIEQFF. The CDR3 coding sequence is TGTGCCAGTAGTCCCACCGTTGAGATTGAGCAGTTCTTC.

This CDR3 is CASSLRVGTGAGGSEAFF. In nucleotides, the CDR3 is TGTGCCAGCAGCTTAAGGGTGGGGACAGGGGCCGGTGGGTCTGAAGCTTTCTTT. The chain employs TRBV7-9 and TRBJ1-1; 10 bases map to TRBD1. CDR1 and CDR2 (germline): SEHNR, FQNEAQ (reference sequence). The V segment lost 2 bases and the J segment 6 bases; nucleotides outside the gene matches: 15. This CDR3 has 18 amino acids.

V gene TRBV7-9 combines with J gene TRBJ1-3; D possibly corresponds to TRBD1 (6 bases). Trimming stripped 2 bases from V and 3 bases from J, with 17 bases between. Per germline, CDR1 SEHNR and CDR2 FQNEAQ (reference sequence). The CDR3 extends over 17 amino acids. CDR3 in DNA: TGTGCCAGCAGCTTACCTTATCAGGGGCCTGATGGAAACACCATATATTTT. This sequence encodes CASSLPYQGPDGNTIYF.

The chain carries TRBV7-9 and TRBJ1-1; D is uncertain. The CDR3 sequence is 15 residues long. Germline V CDR1 and CDR2: SEHNR, FQNEAQ (reference sequence). V lost 5 bases and J 6 bases, leaving 19 bases between the germline ends. The CDR3 coding sequence is TGTGCCAGCAGCCAAATGTCGGGGAATGTCCCTGAAGCTTTCTTT. The encoded protein is CASSQMSGNVPEAFF. The entire variable domain, with the rest obtained from reference TRBV7-9 and TRBJ1-1, is as follows: DTGVSQNPRHKITKRGQNVTFRCDPISEHNRLYWYRQTLGQGPEFLTYFQNEAQLEKSRLLSDRFSAERPKGSFSTLEIQRTEQGDSAMYLCASSQMSGNVPEAFFGQGTRLTVV.

J is TRBJ2-1 and V is TRBV7-2; 9 bases fit TRBD2. CDR1 is SGHTA, CDR2 FQGNSA, per germline. Trimming took 5 bases from V and 6 from J; bases not matched to a gene: 17. The length of the CDR3 is 18 residues. The CDR3 nucleotides are TGTGCCAGCAGCCGCGGGGGGGTAGCGGGGGCCCCGGGCAATGAGCAGTTCTTC. This codes for CASSRGGVAGAPGNEQFF.

This clone was recorded once. The same CDR3 can be traced to other DNA sequences in this sample. The rearrangement uses TRBV4-3 and TRBJ2-3, with 10 bases aligning to TRBD2. The germline V gene encodes CDR1 LGHNA and CDR2 YSLEER. The length of the CDR3 is 17 residues. The ends lost 1 base at V and 5 bases at J; junction bases unmatched: 9. The CDR3 here is CASSQADSGGRGDTQYF. The CDR3 nucleotides read TGCGCCAGCAGCCAAGCAGATAGCGGGGGGCGGGGAGATACGCAGTATTTT.

The V call is TRBV5-6, the J call TRBJ1-2; D may be TRBD1 (5 bases). This CDR3 comprises 13 residues. V dropped 7 bases and J dropped 2 bases, with 12 bases sitting between them. CDR1 is SGHDT, CDR2 YYEEEE, per germline. The DNA of the CDR3 is TGTGCCAGCCTCCGGGGGTCCAACTATGGCTACACCTTC. Protein: CASLRGSNYGYTF.